These 7 T cell receptor beta chains were all obtained from the same sample, sequenced in a study of regulatory T cells in long-lasting Graves disease. Time point of the sample: persistent/refractory GD, antithyroid drugs over 5 years with positive TRAb. From PBMCs, RNA was extracted and then used to make the TCR library. Building the TCR beta libraries relied on iRepertoire HTBI primers, and CDR3 regions underwent Arm-PCR. MiXCR, applied by TCRdb to the multiplex PCR reads, yields one record per CDR3 protein. This table has some 370,000 distinct CDR3 sequences, less than 25% appearing once. Here the sequenced sample was peripheral blood mononuclear cells (PBMCs), taken when the disease was refractory, from a patient treated with antithyroid drugs. The receptors shown here come from a female donor with Graves disease.

This clonotype has more than one count but fewer than ten. V and J are TRBV18 and TRBJ1-3; D remains unclear. Trimming took 1 base from V and 0 from J, leaving 16 bases between them. CDR1 is KGHSH and CDR2 is LQKENI in the germline V gene. There are 18 residues in the CDR3. Written as DNA, the CDR3 is TGTGCCAGCTCACCACTTCCCCCCCGAGGGAGCTCTGGAAACACCATATATTTT. It is translated as CASSPLPPRGSSGNTIYF.

This clonotype was counted many times. This chain links TRBV28 with TRBJ1-3; 7 bases line up with TRBD1. Trimming cost V 6 bases and J 1 base; bases outside gene matches: 3. Germline V gene data show CDR1 as MDHEN and CDR2 as SYDVKM. The length of the CDR3 is 14 residues. CDR3: CASSPTGSGNTIYF. DNA of the CDR3: TGTGCCAGCAGCCCGACAGGGTCTGGAAACACCATATATTTT.

The V call is TRBV20-1, the J call TRBJ1-5; TRBD1 might be the D (6 bases). CDR1 is DFQATT and CDR2 is SNEGSKA in the germline V gene (reference sequence). The length of the CDR3 is 16 residues. With 0 bases removed from V and 4 bases from J, the gap between germline ends came to 16 bases. This chain's CDR3 is CSARDGEGGRNQPQHF. The CDR3 DNA follows: TGCAGTGCTAGAGATGGGGAGGGGGGCCGTAATCAGCCCCAGCATTTT.

This clonotype turned up a few times. The chain combines TRBV7-8 with TRBJ2-3; D may correspond to TRBD1 or TRBD2 (5 bases each). V gave up 5 bases and J gave up 1 base, with 19 bases separating them. The length of the CDR3 is 17 residues. CDR1 is SGHVS and CDR2 is FQNEAQ in the germline V gene. CDR3 protein: CASSIGDLMVGTDTQYF. The CDR3 DNA follows: TGTGCCAGCAGCATAGGGGACCTCATGGTGGGCACAGATACGCAGTATTTT.

This clonotype was seen ten or more times. This chain uses TRBV27 with TRBJ2-2; 8 bases are shared with TRBD2. V shed 3 bases and J 6 bases; nucleotides not matched to a gene: 9. Germline CDR1 reads MNHEY; CDR2 reads SMNVEV (reference sequence). This CDR3 has 16 residues. The CDR3 reads CASSFDGRAGAGELFF. DNA of the CDR3: TGTGCCAGCAGTTTTGACGGGAGGGCCGGAGCCGGGGAGCTGTTTTTT.

This clonotype was recorded a few times. This chain joins TRBV12-3 or TRBV12-4 and TRBJ1-5; a possible D gene is TRBD1 (5 bases). CDR3 length: 15 amino acids. Trimming stripped 4 bases from V and 0 bases from J, with 10 bases between. CDR3 bases: TGTGCCAGCAGTTCCGGGGACCCTAGCAATCAGCCCCAGCATTTT. As protein: CASSSGDPSNQPQHF.

There are many counts of this clonotype. The chain combines TRBV12-3 or TRBV12-4 with TRBJ1-5; 8 bases are a match to TRBD1. CDR3 length equals 17 residues. V trimming: 2 bases; J trimming: 2 bases; junction bases outside the gene matches: 8. The CDR3 here is CASSLRQGALGNQPQHF. The CDR3 DNA reads TGTGCCAGCAGTTTACGGCAGGGGGCTTTGGGCAATCAGCCCCAGCATTTT.